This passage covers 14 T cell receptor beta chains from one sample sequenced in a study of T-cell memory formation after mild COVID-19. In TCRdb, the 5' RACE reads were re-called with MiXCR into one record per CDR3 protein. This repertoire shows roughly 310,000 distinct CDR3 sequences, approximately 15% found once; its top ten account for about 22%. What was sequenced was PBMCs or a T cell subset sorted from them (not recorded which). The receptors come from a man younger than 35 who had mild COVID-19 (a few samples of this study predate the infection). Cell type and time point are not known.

For the CDR3, the DNA is TGTGCCAGCAGCCTCCGGGTGCTGAACACCGGGGAGCTGTTTTTT. Protein: CASSLRVLNTGELFF. The chain is built from TRBV7-9 and TRBJ2-2; the D is unclear. The CDR3 is 15 amino acids. The germline CDR1 and CDR2 sequences are SEHNR and FQNEAQ (reference sequence). The germline V and J ends were trimmed by 5 bases and 1 base, with 11 bases remaining between them.

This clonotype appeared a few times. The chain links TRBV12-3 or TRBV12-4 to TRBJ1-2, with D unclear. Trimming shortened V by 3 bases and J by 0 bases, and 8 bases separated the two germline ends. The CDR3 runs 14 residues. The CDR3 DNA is TGTGCCAGCAGTTTTAGTACGGCTAACTATGGCTACACCTTC. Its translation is CASSFSTANYGYTF.

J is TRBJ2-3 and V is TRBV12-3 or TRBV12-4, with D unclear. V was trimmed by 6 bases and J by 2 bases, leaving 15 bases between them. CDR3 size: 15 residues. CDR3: CASSQAPQPTDTQYF. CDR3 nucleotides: TGTGCCAGCAGCCAGGCTCCCCAGCCCACAGATACGCAGTATTTT.

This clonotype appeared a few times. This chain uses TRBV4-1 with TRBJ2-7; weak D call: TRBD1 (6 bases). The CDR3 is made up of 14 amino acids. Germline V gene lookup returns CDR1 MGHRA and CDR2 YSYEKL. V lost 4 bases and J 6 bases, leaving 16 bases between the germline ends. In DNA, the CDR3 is TGCGCCAGCAGCCGACAGGACAGCTCGATCGAGCAGTACTTC. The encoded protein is CASSRQDSSIEQYF.

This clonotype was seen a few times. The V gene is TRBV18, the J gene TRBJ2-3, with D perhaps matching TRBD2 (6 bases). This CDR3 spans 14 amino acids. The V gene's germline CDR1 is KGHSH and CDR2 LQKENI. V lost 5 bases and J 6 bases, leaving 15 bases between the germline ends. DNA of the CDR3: TGTGCCAGCTCAGCGGGGCAGTCGGTGGATACGCAGTATTTT. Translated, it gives CASSAGQSVDTQYF.

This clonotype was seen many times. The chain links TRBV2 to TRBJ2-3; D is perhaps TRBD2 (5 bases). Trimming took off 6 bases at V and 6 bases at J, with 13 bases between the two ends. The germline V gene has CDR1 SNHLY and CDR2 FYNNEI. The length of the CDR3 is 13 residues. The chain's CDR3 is CASSPRQRDTQYF. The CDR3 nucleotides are TGTGCCAGCAGCCCCCGTCAGCGGGATACGCAGTATTTT.

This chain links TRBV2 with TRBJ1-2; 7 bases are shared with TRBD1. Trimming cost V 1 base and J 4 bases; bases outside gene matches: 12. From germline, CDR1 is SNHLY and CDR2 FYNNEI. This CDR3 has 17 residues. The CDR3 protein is CASSEEGGQSITYGYTF. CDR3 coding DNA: TGTGCCAGCAGTGAAGAGGGGGGACAGAGTATAACCTATGGCTACACCTTC.

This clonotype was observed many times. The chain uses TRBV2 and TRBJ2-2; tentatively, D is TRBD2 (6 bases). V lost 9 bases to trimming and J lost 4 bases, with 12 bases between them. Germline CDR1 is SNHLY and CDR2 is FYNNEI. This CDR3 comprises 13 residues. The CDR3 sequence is CARAGGGTGELFF. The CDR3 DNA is TGTGCCAGAGCCGGGGGTGGCACCGGGGAGCTGTTTTTT.

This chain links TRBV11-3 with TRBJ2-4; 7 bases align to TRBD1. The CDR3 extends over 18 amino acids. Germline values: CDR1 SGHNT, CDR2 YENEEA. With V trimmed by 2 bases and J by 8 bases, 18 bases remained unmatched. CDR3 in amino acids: CASSLFSGRGSLRDIQYF. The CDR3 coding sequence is TGTGCCAGCAGCTTATTTTCTGGCAGGGGGTCTCTACGGGACATTCAGTACTTC.

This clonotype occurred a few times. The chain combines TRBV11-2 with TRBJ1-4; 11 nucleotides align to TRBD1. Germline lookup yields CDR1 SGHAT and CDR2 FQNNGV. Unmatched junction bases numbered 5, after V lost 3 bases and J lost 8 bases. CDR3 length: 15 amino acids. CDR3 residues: CASSFRDRGNEKLFF. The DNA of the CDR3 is TGTGCCAGCAGCTTCCGGGACAGGGGGAACGAAAAACTGTTTTTT. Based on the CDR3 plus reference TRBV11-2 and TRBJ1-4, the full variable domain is EAGVAQSPRYKIIEKRQSVAFWCNPISGHATLYWYQQILGQGPKLLIQFQNNGVVDDSQLPKDRFSAERLKGVDSTLKIQPAKLEDSAVYLCASSFRDRGNEKLFFGSGTQLSVL.

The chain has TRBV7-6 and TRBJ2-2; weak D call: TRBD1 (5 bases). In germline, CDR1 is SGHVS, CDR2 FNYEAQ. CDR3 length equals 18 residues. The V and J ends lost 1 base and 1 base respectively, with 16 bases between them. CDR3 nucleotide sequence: TGTGCCAGCAGCTTAGAGGCCCCCGCCGGACAGAACACCGGGGAGCTGTTTTTT. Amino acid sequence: CASSLEAPAGQNTGELFF.

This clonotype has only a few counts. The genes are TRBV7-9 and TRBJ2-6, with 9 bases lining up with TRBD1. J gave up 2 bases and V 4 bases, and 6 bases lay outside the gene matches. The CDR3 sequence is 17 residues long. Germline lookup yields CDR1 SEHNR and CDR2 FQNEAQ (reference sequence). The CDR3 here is CASSSGQGLAGANVLTF. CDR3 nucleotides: TGTGCCAGCAGCTCGGGACAGGGTCTCGCTGGGGCCAACGTCCTGACTTTC.

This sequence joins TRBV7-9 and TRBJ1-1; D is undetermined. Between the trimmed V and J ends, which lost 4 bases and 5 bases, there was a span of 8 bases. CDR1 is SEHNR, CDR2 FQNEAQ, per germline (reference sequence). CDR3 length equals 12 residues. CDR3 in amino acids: CASSSARTEAFF. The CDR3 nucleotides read TGTGCCAGCAGCTCCGCCCGGACTGAAGCTTTCTTT.

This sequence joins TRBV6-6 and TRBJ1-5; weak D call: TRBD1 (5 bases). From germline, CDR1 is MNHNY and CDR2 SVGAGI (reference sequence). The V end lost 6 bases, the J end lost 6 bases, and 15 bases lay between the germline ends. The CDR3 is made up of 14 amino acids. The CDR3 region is CASSIPGYGQPQHF. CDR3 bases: TGTGCCAGCAGCATACCAGGGTACGGTCAGCCCCAGCATTTT.